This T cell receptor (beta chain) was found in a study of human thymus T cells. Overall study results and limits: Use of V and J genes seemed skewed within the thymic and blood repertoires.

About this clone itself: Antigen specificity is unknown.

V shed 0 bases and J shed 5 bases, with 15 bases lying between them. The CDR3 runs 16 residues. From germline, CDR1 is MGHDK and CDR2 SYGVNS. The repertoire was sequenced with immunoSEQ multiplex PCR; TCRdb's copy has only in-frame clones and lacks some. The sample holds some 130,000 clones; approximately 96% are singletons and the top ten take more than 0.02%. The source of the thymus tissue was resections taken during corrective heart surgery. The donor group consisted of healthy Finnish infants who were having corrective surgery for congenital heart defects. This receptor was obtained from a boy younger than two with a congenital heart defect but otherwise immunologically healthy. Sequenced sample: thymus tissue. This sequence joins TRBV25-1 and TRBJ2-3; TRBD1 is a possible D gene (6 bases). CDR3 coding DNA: TGTGCCAGCAGTGAATATATTCAGGGGCGTGTAGATACGCAGTATTTT. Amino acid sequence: CASSEYIQGRVDTQYF.